The next 17 T cell receptor beta chains were all read from a single sample in a study of blood T cell repertoires in COVID-19. TCRdb keeps only in-frame clones here, not all; method: immunoSEQ multiplex PCR. The table records 110,000 or so clones, around 84% of them present only once. The material sequenced was peripheral blood. The receptors shown here come from a woman of 80 years or more with active or convalescent COVID-19.

This clone was seen only a few times. V gene TRBV19 combines with J gene TRBJ1-3, with D possibly being TRBD1 (6 bases). Germline V gene lookup returns CDR1 LNHDA and CDR2 SQIVND (reference sequence). The ends were cut back, 10 bases at V and 0 bases at J, with 13 bases in the middle. The CDR3 totals 14 residues. The chain's CDR3 is CAIGDRSSGNTIYF. The CDR3 region has the DNA TGTGCCATTGGTGACAGGAGCTCTGGAAACACCATATATTTT.

This clone was seen ten or more times. The rearrangement uses TRBV19 and TRBJ2-2; maybe TRBD2 (7 bases). CDR3 length: 19 residues. The V end was cut by 6 bases, the J end by 4 bases, with 27 bases between. Per germline, CDR1 LNHDA and CDR2 SQIVND (reference sequence). The CDR3: CASSPLLGAGALGTGELFF. For the CDR3, the DNA is TGTGCCAGTAGCCCGTTACTCGGGGCGGGGGCGCTTGGCACCGGGGAGCTGTTTTTT. The variable domain in full, completed from reference TRBV19 and TRBJ2-2, reads DGGITQSPKYLFRKEGQNVTLSCEQNLNHDAMYWYRQDPGQGLRLIYYSQIVNDFQKGDIAEGYSVSREKKESFPLTVTSAQKNPTAFYLCASSPLLGAGALGTGELFFGEGSRLTVL.

This chain links TRBV12-3 or TRBV12-4 with TRBJ1-2; possible D gene TRBD1, 5 bases. The length of the CDR3 is 12 residues. Trimming took off 3 bases at V and 7 bases at J, with 9 bases between the two ends. The CDR3 DNA reads as TGTGCCAGCAGTTTGGGGGGGATTGGCTACACCTTC. Translated: CASSLGGIGYTF.

The chain employs TRBV24-1 and TRBJ2-5, with D unresolved. CDR1 is KGHDR and CDR2 is SFDVKD in the germline V gene. There are 14 residues in the CDR3. V shed 3 bases and J shed 5 bases, with 12 bases lying between them. The CDR3 region has the DNA TGTGCCACCAGTGATACCTCAGGAACGGAGACCCAGTACTTC. It is translated as CATSDTSGTETQYF.

The gene calls are TRBV4-1 and TRBJ1-6, with D unresolved. V was trimmed by 2 bases and J by 2 bases, leaving 13 bases between them. This CDR3 has 17 residues. CDR1 and CDR2 (germline): MGHRA, YSYEKL. CDR3 nucleotides: TGCGCCAGCAGCCAAAACGGAAATGGGCCCTATAATTCACCCCTCCACTTT. It translates to CASSQNGNGPYNSPLHF.

This clone has a count of ten or more. The V gene is TRBV2, the J gene TRBJ2-7; 8 bases agree with TRBD2. Germline loops: CDR1 SNHLY, CDR2 FYNNEI. This CDR3 comprises 16 residues. The ends lost 3 bases at V and 5 bases at J; junction bases unmatched: 12. The CDR3 nucleotides read TGTGCCAGCAGTGATTGGAAGGCGGGAGGAGGTGACGAGCAGTACTTC. The encoded protein is CASSDWKAGGGDEQYF.

This chain connects TRBV19 to TRBJ2-3; TRBD2 aligns across 11 bases. The ends lost 6 bases at V and 1 base at J; junction bases unmatched: 6. Per germline, CDR1 LNHDA and CDR2 SQIVND (reference sequence). The CDR3 runs to 16 residues. CDR3 nucleotides: TGTGCCAGTAGACTAGCGGGAGCACGGGGCACAGATACGCAGTATTTT. Its protein is CASRLAGARGTDTQYF.

Regarding this clone: Additional DNA sequences in this sample encode the identical CDR3. V gene TRBV11-2 combines with J gene TRBJ2-1; D might be TRBD2 (6 bases). Deletions cut 2 bases from V and 4 bases from J, with 18 bases between. This CDR3 contains 17 residues. CDR1 SGHAT and CDR2 FQNNGV come from the germline V gene. In DNA, the CDR3 is TGTGCCAGCAGCTTATCTAGTAATCGGGGAGGATACAATGAGCAGTTCTTC. This codes for CASSLSSNRGGYNEQFF.

The CDR3 reads CASSSRTGNTGELFF. The CDR3, as DNA: TGCGCCAGCAGCAGCAGGACAGGGAACACCGGGGAGCTGTTTTTT. This chain connects TRBV5-1 to TRBJ2-2; 7 bases fit TRBD1. Germline CDR1 SGHRS, CDR2 YFSETQ. After removal of 4 bases from V and 1 base from J, the junction contained 4 bases not matched to a gene. This CDR3 comprises 15 residues.

This clone was seen a single time. The chain has TRBV28 and TRBJ2-1; 8 positions agree with TRBD2. V shed 3 bases, J shed 5 bases, and the junction held 15 bases outside the gene matches. The V gene's germline CDR1 is MDHEN and CDR2 SYDVKM. The CDR3 is 18 residues long. DNA of the CDR3: TGTGCCAGCAGTTTCCCCTGGAGCGGGAGTCCTTTACACAATGAGCAGTTCTTC. It encodes CASSFPWSGSPLHNEQFF.

The chain employs TRBV6-5 and TRBJ1-4; D unresolved. The germline V and J ends were trimmed by 7 bases and 0 bases, with 12 bases remaining between them. From germline, CDR1 is MNHEY and CDR2 SVGAGI. The CDR3 totals 15 residues. CDR3 bases: TGTGCCAGCACCCCTAGCCAGACAACTAATGAAAAACTGTTTTTT. Amino acid sequence: CASTPSQTTNEKLFF.

The genes are TRBV5-4 and TRBJ2-5; TRBD1 matches at 10 bases. The CDR3 runs to 15 residues. J was trimmed by 2 bases and V by 3 bases; bases with no gene match: 4. Looked up from germline, CDR1 is SGHNT and CDR2 is YYREEE (reference sequence). CDR3 nucleotide sequence: TGTGCCAGCAGCTGGGACAGGGGCCATCAAGAGACCCAGTACTTC. It encodes CASSWDRGHQETQYF.

The chain carries TRBV5-6 and TRBJ2-6; 7 nucleotides agree with TRBD1. Germline V gene data show CDR1 as SGHDT and CDR2 as YYEEEE. Germline trimming cut 0 bases from V and 4 bases from J; bases unmatched to any gene: 4. CDR3 length: 16 residues. The CDR3 coding sequence is TGTGCCAGCAGCTTGGAGGGGGCTGTGGGGGCCAACGTCCTGACTTTC. Translation: CASSLEGAVGANVLTF. Looking up the rest from reference TRBV5-6 and TRBJ2-6 gives the full variable domain: DAGVTQSPTHLIKTRGQQVTLRCSPKSGHDTVSWYQQALGQGPQFIFQYYEEEERQRGNFPDRFSGHQFPNYSSELNVNALLLGDSALYLCASSLEGAVGANVLTFGAGSRLTVL.

The chain combines TRBV2 with TRBJ2-1; 15 bases align to TRBD2. Germline trimming cut 4 bases from V and 7 bases from J; bases unmatched to any gene: 5. Germline CDR1 reads SNHLY; CDR2 reads FYNNEI. This CDR3 region has 16 residues. CDR3 coding DNA: TGTGCCAGCAGTGTTGGTGGGACTAGCGGGAGGAATGAGCAGTTCTTC. Translating it yields CASSVGGTSGRNEQFF.

CDR3 DNA: TGTGCCATCAGTGGCGACGGGACTAGCGGGAGCGCCGAGCAGTACTTC. Its protein is CAISGDGTSGSAEQYF. This chain joins TRBV10-3 and TRBJ2-7, with 14 positions matching TRBD2. Germline assignment: CDR1 ENHRY and CDR2 SYGVKD. V lost 4 bases, J lost 6 bases, and 8 bases stayed unmatched. The CDR3 is made up of 16 amino acids.

The chain uses TRBV11-1 and TRBJ2-2, with 7 bases identical to TRBD1. The CDR3 length is 16 residues. V lost 4 bases, J lost 0 bases, and 5 bases stayed unmatched. Germline V gene lookup returns CDR1 SGHAT and CDR2 FQDESV (reference sequence). CDR3 protein: CASSWTGTANTGELFF. The CDR3, as DNA: TGTGCCAGCAGCTGGACCGGGACAGCGAACACCGGGGAGCTGTTTTTT.

This chain connects TRBV6-1 to TRBJ2-5; D perhaps matches TRBD1 (5 bases). This CDR3 comprises 15 residues. Trimming removed 1 base at V and 4 bases at J, with 13 bases between. The germline CDR1 and CDR2 sequences are MNHNS and SASEGT. This CDR3 reads CASSEGTRAAETQYF. CDR3 bases: TGTGCCAGCAGTGAAGGCACCAGGGCAGCAGAGACCCAGTACTTC.